The present T cell receptor beta chain was sequenced within a study of T cell repertoires in cytomegalovirus infection. Study in general: Matching HLA type and CMV infection were both indicated by public TCR beta signatures.

This clonotype was recorded at least ten times. Its antigen is not known. V lost 2 bases, J lost 2 bases, and 5 bases lay in between. The CDR3 contains 13 residues. Germline V gene lookup returns CDR1 SGHVS and CDR2 FNYEAQ. MiXCR, run by TCRdb on the reads, gives a single entry per CDR3 protein. The repertoire includes approximately 770,000 distinct CDR3 sequences, approximately 32% of them detected once, and over 10% sits in the top ten. The V call is TRBV7-6, the J call TRBJ2-3; the D is unclear. The sample was cultured CD8+ T cells from PBMCs, taken from culture after CMV antigen stimulation. The receptor's source is a human donor in good health (CMV status not recorded). Some clones in this sample may be carry-over from other donors' samples. The CDR3 nucleotides are TGTGCCAGCAGCTTAAGTCACACAGATACGCAGTATTTT. Amino acids: CASSLSHTDTQYF.